These 18 T cell receptor beta chains originate from one sample sequenced in a study of OX40 agonist ivuxolimab in advanced cancers. Profiled with immunoSEQ multiplex PCR; TCRdb holds only in-frame clones, not every one. The sample has roughly 60,000 clones, 84% seen once; the top ten hold roughly 2%. Here the sequenced sample was CD4+ or CD8+ T cells sorted from blood, taken in a trial of the OX40 agonist ivuxolimab. All receptors come from an adult with an advanced solid tumor such as melanoma, head and neck, liver or kidney cancer.

About this clone itself: Compared with germline, one end of the junction differs, possibly owing to a read error. This chain connects TRBV7-7 to TRBJ2-3; 7 bases fit TRBD1. Germline V gene data show CDR1 as SSHAT and CDR2 as FNYEAQ (reference sequence). CDR3 length: 15 residues. The CDR3 region has the DNA TGTGCTAGCAGCCTGGGACAGACCAGGGGAGATACGCAGTATTTT. It yields the protein CASSLGQTRGDTQYF. Drawing the rest from reference TRBV7-7 and TRBJ2-3, the complete variable domain is GAGVSQSPRYKVTKRGQDVTLRCDPISSHATLYWYQQALGQGPEFLTYFNYEAQPDKSGLPSDRFSAERPEGSISTLTIQRTEQRDSAMYRCASSLGQTRGDTQYFGPGTRLTVL.

This chain joins TRBV11-2 and TRBJ2-5; 9 bases line up with TRBD2. V shed 3 bases, J shed 5 bases, and the junction held 4 bases outside the gene matches. Germline V gene data show CDR1 as SGHAT and CDR2 as FQNNGV. The CDR3 runs 14 residues. This chain's CDR3 is CASSFSGSRETQYF. CDR3 sequence (DNA): TGTGCCAGCAGCTTTAGCGGGAGCAGGGAGACCCAGTACTTC.

The gene calls are TRBV4-1 and TRBJ2-5; maybe TRBD1 (5 bases). CDR1 MGHRA and CDR2 YSYEKL come from the germline V gene. V lost 0 bases and J lost 1, with 12 bases in between. This CDR3 comprises 16 residues. Here the CDR3 DNA reads TGCGCCAGCAGCCAAGATAGCAGGGCAGTCCAAGAGACCCAGTACTTC. Protein product: CASSQDSRAVQETQYF.

CDR3: CATRDRGRTEAFF. The CDR3 DNA sequence: TGTGCCACCCGGGACAGGGGGCGGACTGAAGCTTTCTTT. The chain couples TRBV10-3 to TRBJ1-1; TRBD1 matches at 12 bases. Germline V gene data show CDR1 as ENHRY and CDR2 as SYGVKD. There are 13 residues in the CDR3. Trimming cost V 10 bases and J 5 bases; bases outside gene matches: 5.

V gene TRBV11-2 combines with J gene TRBJ1-3; D ambiguous. The length of the CDR3 is 16 residues. The germline CDR1 and CDR2 sequences are SGHAT and FQNNGV. The germline V and J ends were trimmed by 3 bases and 3 bases, with 15 bases remaining between them. CDR3 sequence: CASSLLLTGGGNTIYF. CDR3 coding DNA: TGTGCCAGCAGCTTGCTCCTTACTGGAGGTGGAAACACCATATATTTT. Variable domain in full (rest from reference TRBV11-2 and TRBJ1-3): EAGVAQSPRYKIIEKRQSVAFWCNPISGHATLYWYQQILGQGPKLLIQFQNNGVVDDSQLPKDRFSAERLKGVDSTLKIQPAKLEDSAVYLCASSLLLTGGGNTIYFGEGSWLTVV.

The chain employs TRBV9 and TRBJ2-3; no reliable D call. This CDR3 spans 11 amino acids. CDR1 and CDR2 (germline): SGDLS, YYNGEE. V was cut by 6 bases and J by 0 bases, with 2 bases left in between. CDR3 sequence (DNA): TGTGCCAGCATAAGCACAGATACGCAGTATTTT. It specifies CASISTDTQYF.

This clone occurred a few times. The DNA of the CDR3 is TGTGCCAGCAGCCCGGGACCCTATCAGCCCCAGCATTTT. It codes for CASSPGPYQPQHF. The gene calls are TRBV9 and TRBJ1-5; D is possibly TRBD1 (5 bases). CDR1 and CDR2 (germline): SGDLS, YYNGEE. The CDR3 spans 13 residues. Trimming shortened V by 4 bases and J by 5 bases, and 10 bases separated the two germline ends.

V is TRBV13 and J is TRBJ2-2; tentatively, D is TRBD1 (5 bases). Germline V gene lookup returns CDR1 PRHDT and CDR2 FYEKMQ (reference sequence). The V end lost 0 bases, the J end lost 6 bases, and 8 bases lay between the germline ends. There are 14 residues in the CDR3. For the CDR3, the DNA is TGTGCCAGCAGCTTAGGGGCAGGGTCCGGGGAGCTGTTTTTT. Translation: CASSLGAGSGELFF.

This clone was seen more than once but under ten times. The CDR3 DNA is TGTGCCAGCAGCTCAGCGGGACTAGCGGGAAGCTACAATGAGCAGTTCTTC. Residues: CASSSAGLAGSYNEQFF. The genes are TRBV7-9 and TRBJ2-1; 13 nucleotides agree with TRBD2. This CDR3 comprises 17 residues. V lost 4 bases and J lost 3; bases outside the gene matches: 6. Germline lookup yields CDR1 SEHNR and CDR2 FQNEAQ (reference sequence).

The chain joins TRBV9 to TRBJ2-7; TRBD1 matches 7 bases. The CDR3 contains 14 residues. Germline V gene data show CDR1 as SGDLS and CDR2 as YYNGEE. The ends lost 2 bases at V and 0 bases at J; junction bases unmatched: 2. Written as DNA, the CDR3 is TGTGCCAGCAGCGTCAAGGGGGCCTCCTACGAGCAGTACTTC. Translating it yields CASSVKGASYEQYF.

The rearrangement uses TRBV9 and TRBJ2-7; tentatively, D is TRBD2 (6 bases). V shed 0 bases and J shed 7 bases, with 17 bases lying between them. The CDR3 has 15 amino acids. The V gene's germline CDR1 is SGDLS and CDR2 YYNGEE. The chain's CDR3 is CASSVGGVPLREQYF. The CDR3 DNA follows: TGTGCCAGCAGCGTAGGCGGGGTACCTCTTCGGGAGCAGTACTTC.

The rearrangement links TRBV9 to TRBJ2-5, with TRBD2 identical over 11 bases. There are 18 residues in the CDR3. Looked up from germline, CDR1 is SGDLS and CDR2 is YYNGEE. Trimming took 4 bases from V and 5 from J; bases not matched to a gene: 16. The CDR3 nucleotides are TGTGCCAGCAGCCCCGGTGTTAGCGGGAGGGCCCCTGAGGAGACCCAGTACTTC. Protein sequence: CASSPGVSGRAPEETQYF.

The chain has TRBV5-1 and TRBJ2-7, with D unresolved. Germline V gene lookup returns CDR1 SGHRS and CDR2 YFSETQ. The CDR3 extends over 12 amino acids. The V end lost 5 bases, the J end lost 0 bases, and 6 bases lay between the germline ends. CDR3 loop: CASRAGSYEQYF. CDR3 DNA sequence: TGCGCCAGCAGGGCAGGCTCCTACGAGCAGTACTTC. The full variable domain, in which reference TRBV5-1 and TRBJ2-7 provide the parts outside the CDR3, is KAGVTQTPRYLIKTRGQQVTLSCSPISGHRSVSWYQQTPGQGLQFLFEYFSETQRNKGNFPGRFSGRQFSNSRSEMNVSTLELGDSALYLCASRAGSYEQYFGPGTRLTVT.

The table lists this clone with a count of one. The chain carries TRBV25-1 and TRBJ2-1; a possible D gene is TRBD1 (7 bases). The CDR3 contains 14 residues. V was shortened by 4 bases and J by 6 bases, with 13 bases between the two germline ends. The V gene's germline CDR1 is MGHDK and CDR2 SYGVNS. CDR3 sequence: CASSGRQGGNEQFF. CDR3 coding DNA: TGTGCCAGCAGTGGTAGACAGGGAGGCAATGAGCAGTTCTTC.

V and J are TRBV27 and TRBJ1-4; a weak D match, TRBD1 (5 bases). Trimming left V 4 bases short and J 3 bases short, with 12 bases between. Germline V gives CDR1 MNHEY, CDR2 SMNVEV (reference sequence). This CDR3 contains 15 residues. The chain's CDR3 is CASSSSGTPNEKLFF. CDR3 coding DNA: TGTGCCAGCAGTTCGTCAGGGACCCCTAATGAAAAACTGTTTTTT.

This clone appeared once. The rearrangement uses TRBV19 and TRBJ2-4, with 9 nucleotides matching TRBD2. This CDR3 has 18 amino acids. Germline assignment: CDR1 LNHDA and CDR2 SQIVND (reference sequence). Trimming at V came to 3 bases and at J to 0 bases, leaving 9 bases not matched to a gene. The CDR3 bases are TGTGCCAGTAGTATTCGTAGCGGGGGTGACCTAGCCAAAAACATTCAGTACTTC. Its protein product is CASSIRSGGDLAKNIQYF.

This clone was detected only once. The V call is TRBV12-5, the J call TRBJ1-5, with D unresolved. The CDR3 consists of 13 residues. Per the germline V gene, CDR1 is LGHNT and CDR2 is FRNRAP. Trimming cost V 5 bases and J 5 bases, with 10 bases left between them. The CDR3 region has the DNA TGTGCTAGTGGTCCAGGAGTGGATCAGCCCCAGCATTTT. It encodes CASGPGVDQPQHF. Drawing the rest from reference TRBV12-5 and TRBJ1-5, the complete variable domain is DARVTQTPRHKVTEMGQEVTMRCQPILGHNTVFWYRQTMMQGLELLAYFRNRAPLDDSGMPKDRFSAEMPDATLATLKIQPSEPRDSAVYFCASGPGVDQPQHFGDGTRLSIL.

The gene calls are TRBV5-1 and TRBJ2-1, with TRBD2 identical over 9 bases. Germline V gene sequence: CDR1 SGHRS, CDR2 YFSETQ. Germline trimming cut 4 bases from V and 6 bases from J; bases unmatched to any gene: 11. The CDR3 runs to 16 residues. CDR3 amino acids: CASSPQLAGLSNEQFF. DNA of the CDR3: TGCGCCAGCAGCCCACAACTAGCGGGTTTAAGCAATGAGCAGTTCTTC.